This T cell receptor beta chain derives from a study of cytomegalovirus exposure and HLA in healthy donors. Primers: 60 Vbeta forward and 13 Jbeta reverse. TCRdb keeps only in-frame clones here, not all; method: immunoSEQ multiplex PCR. The sample holds about 120,000 clones, about 71% seen once. To note about this clone: Its cognate antigen is unknown.

The CDR3 contains 14 residues. V lost 5 bases to trimming and J lost 4 bases; unmatched junction nucleotides: 4. Germline CDR1 is SEHNR and CDR2 is FQNEAQ (reference sequence). General observations from the study: Later on, a genetic analysis was performed. It linked a missense variant in DCLRE1C with V- and J-gene trimming of TCR beta. The study assumed roughly uniform donor sequencing depth for presence/absence analyses.

Sequenced material: PBMCs. The chain couples TRBV7-9 to TRBJ1-1, with 10 bases fitting TRBD1. The receptor was derived from a woman between 50 and 59 years old in good health and CMV-seronegative. CDR3 coding DNA: TGTGCCAGCAGCCCCGGGACAGGGGTCACTGAAGCTTTCTTT. Translated, it gives CASSPGTGVTEAFF.